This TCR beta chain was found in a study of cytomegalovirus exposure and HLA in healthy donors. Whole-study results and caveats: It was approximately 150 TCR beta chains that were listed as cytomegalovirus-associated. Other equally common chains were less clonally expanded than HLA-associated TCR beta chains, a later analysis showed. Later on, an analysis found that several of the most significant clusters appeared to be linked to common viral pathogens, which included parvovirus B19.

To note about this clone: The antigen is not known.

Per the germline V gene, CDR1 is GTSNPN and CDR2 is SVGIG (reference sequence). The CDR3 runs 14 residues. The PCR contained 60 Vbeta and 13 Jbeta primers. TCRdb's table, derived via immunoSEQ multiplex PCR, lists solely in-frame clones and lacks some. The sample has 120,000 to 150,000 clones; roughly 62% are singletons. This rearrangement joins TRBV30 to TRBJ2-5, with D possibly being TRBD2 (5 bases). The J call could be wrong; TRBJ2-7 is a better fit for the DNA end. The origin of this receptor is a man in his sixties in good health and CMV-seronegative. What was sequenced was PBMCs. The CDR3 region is CAWSPPGITYEQYF. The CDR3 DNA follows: TGTGCCTGGAGCCCCCCCGGGATCACCTACGAGCAGTACTTC.